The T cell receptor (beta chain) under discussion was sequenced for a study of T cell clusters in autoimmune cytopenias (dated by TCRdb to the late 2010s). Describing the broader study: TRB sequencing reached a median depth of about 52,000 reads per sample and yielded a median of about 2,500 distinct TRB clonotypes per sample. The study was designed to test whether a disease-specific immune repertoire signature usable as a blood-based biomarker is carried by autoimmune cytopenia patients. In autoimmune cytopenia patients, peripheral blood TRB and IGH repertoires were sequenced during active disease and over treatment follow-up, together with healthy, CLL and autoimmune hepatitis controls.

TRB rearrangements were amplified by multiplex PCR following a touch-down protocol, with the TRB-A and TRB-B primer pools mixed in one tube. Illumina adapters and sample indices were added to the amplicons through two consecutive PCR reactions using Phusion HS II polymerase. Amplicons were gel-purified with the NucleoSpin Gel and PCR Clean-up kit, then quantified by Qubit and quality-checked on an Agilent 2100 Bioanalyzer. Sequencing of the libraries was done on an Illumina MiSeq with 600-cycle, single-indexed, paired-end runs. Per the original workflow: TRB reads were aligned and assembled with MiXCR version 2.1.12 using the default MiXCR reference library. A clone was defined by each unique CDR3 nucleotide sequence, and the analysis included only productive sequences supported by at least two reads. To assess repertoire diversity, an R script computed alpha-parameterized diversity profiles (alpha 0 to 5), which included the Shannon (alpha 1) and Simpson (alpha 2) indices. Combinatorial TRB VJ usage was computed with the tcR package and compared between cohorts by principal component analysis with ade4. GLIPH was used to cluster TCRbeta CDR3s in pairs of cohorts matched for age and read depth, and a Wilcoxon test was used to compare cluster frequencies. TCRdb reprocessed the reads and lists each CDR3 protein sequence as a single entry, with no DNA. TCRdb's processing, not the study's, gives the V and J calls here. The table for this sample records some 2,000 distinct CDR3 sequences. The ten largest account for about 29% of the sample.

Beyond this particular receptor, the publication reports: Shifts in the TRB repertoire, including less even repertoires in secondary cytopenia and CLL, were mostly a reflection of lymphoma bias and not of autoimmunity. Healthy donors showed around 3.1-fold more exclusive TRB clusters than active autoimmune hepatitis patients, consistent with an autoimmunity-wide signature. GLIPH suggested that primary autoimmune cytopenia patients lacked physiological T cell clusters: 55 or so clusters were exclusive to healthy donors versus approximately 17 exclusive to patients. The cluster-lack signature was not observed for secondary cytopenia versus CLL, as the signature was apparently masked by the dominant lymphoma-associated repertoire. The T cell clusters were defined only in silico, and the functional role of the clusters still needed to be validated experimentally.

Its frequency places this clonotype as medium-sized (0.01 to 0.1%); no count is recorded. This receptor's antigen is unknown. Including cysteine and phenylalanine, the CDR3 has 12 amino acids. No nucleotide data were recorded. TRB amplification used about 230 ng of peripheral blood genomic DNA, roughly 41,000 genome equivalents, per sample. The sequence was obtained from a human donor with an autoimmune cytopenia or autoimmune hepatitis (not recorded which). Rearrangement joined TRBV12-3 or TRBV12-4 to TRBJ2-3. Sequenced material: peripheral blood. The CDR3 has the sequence CASSGVGDTQYF.